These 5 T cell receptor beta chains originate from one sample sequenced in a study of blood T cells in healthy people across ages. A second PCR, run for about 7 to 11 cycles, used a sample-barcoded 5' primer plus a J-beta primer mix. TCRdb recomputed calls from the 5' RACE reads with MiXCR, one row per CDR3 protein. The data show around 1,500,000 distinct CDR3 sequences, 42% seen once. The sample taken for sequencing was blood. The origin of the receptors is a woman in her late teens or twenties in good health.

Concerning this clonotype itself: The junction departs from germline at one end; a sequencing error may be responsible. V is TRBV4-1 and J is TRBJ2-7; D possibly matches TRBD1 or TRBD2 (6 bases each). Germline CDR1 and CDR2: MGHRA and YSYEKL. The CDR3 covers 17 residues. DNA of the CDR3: TGCGCCAGCAGCCAGTATAAGGGGGGCAATCAGGCCAATGAGCGGTACTTC. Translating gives CASSQYKGGNQANERYF.

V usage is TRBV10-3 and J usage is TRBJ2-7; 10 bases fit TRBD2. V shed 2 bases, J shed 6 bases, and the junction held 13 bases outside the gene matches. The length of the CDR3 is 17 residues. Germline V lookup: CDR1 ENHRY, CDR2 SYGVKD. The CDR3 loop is CAISERASGRAAIEQYF. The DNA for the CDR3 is TGTGCCATCAGTGAGCGGGCTAGCGGGAGAGCAGCGATCGAGCAGTACTTC.

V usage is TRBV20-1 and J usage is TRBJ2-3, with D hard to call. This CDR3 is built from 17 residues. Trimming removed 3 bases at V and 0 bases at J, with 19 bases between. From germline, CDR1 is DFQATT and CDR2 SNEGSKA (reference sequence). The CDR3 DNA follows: TGCAGTGCTAGGGGCCTTATAGCAGGTGCTAGCACAGATACGCAGTATTTT. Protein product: CSARGLIAGASTDTQYF.

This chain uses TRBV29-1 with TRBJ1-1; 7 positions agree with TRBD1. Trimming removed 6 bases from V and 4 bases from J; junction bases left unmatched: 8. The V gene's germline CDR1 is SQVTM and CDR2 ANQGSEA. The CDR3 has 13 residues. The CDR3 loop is CSVAGTVVTEAFF. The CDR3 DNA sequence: TGCAGCGTGGCCGGGACAGTTGTCACTGAAGCTTTCTTT.

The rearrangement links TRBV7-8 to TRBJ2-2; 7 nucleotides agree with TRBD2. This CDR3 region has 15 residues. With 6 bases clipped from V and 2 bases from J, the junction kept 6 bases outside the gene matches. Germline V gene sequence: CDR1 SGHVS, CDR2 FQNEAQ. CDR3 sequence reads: CASRSSGTNTGELFF. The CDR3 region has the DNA TGTGCCAGCAGGTCCAGCGGGACCAACACCGGGGAGCTGTTTTTT.